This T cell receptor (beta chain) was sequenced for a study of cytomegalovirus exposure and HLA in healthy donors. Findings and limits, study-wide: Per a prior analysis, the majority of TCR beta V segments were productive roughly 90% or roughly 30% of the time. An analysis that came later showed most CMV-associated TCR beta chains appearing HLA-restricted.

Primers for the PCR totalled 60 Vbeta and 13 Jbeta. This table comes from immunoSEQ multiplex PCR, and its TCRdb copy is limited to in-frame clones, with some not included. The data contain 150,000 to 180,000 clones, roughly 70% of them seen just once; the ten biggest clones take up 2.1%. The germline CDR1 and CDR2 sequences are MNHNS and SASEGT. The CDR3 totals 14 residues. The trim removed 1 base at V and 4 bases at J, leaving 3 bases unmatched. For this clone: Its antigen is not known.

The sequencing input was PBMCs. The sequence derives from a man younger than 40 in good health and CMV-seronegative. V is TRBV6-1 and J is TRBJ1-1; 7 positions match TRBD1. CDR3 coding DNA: TGTGCCAGCAGTGAAGGTAACAGGGGCACTGAAGCTTTCTTT. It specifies CASSEGNRGTEAFF.